The 18 T cell receptor beta chains below come from one sample, sequenced in a study of blood T cells in healthy people across ages. Together with a sample-barcoded 5' primer, a J-beta primer mix was included in a second PCR lasting about 7 to 11 cycles. TCRdb ran MiXCR on the 5' RACE reads and lists one entry per CDR3 protein. Counted here are about 1.8 million distinct CDR3 sequences, 40% to 55% occurring once; the ten biggest clones make up approximately 2.1%. Sequenced sample: blood. The source is a woman in her 40s in good health.

V and J are TRBV6-6 and TRBJ2-3; 7 bases agree with TRBD2. Trimming at V came to 5 bases and at J to 3 bases, leaving 5 bases not matched to a gene. Germline V gene sequence: CDR1 MNHNY, CDR2 SVGAGI (reference sequence). This CDR3 is built from 14 residues. The CDR3 loop reads CASSTASGTDTQYF. In DNA form, the CDR3 reads TGTGCCAGCAGTACGGCTAGCGGAACAGATACGCAGTATTTT.

This clonotype showed up just a few times. This sequence joins TRBV5-6 and TRBJ2-4; either TRBD1 or TRBD2 may supply D (5 bases each). The CDR3 has 16 amino acids. V lost 3 bases and J lost 5, with 18 bases in between. Germline loops: CDR1 SGHDT, CDR2 YYEEEE. This CDR3 is CASSWRTGWGQNIQYF. CDR3 nucleotide sequence: TGTGCCAGCAGCTGGCGGACGGGATGGGGCCAAAACATTCAGTACTTC.

The chain employs TRBV20-1 and TRBJ2-7, with a possible D match to TRBD1 (5 bases). The J call may be incorrect, as the DNA end agrees better with TRBJ2-5. Germline V gene lookup returns CDR1 DFQATT and CDR2 SNEGSKA (reference sequence). This CDR3 is 13 amino acids long. For the CDR3, the DNA is TGCAGTGCTAGAGCCCCCCCAGGGGAGACCCAGTACTTC. Translated, it gives CSARAPPGETQYF.

This clonotype came up a few times. This chain uses TRBV5-4 with TRBJ2-1, with 9 bases lining up with TRBD1. Germline assignment: CDR1 SGHNT and CDR2 YYREEE (reference sequence). The V segment lost 4 bases and the J segment 5 bases; nucleotides outside the gene matches: 7. The CDR3 sequence is 15 residues long. The CDR3 loop reads CASSRGQGFDNEQFF. CDR3 nucleotide sequence: TGTGCCAGCAGCAGGGGACAGGGTTTTGACAATGAGCAGTTCTTC.

This sequence joins TRBV6-6 and TRBJ2-5; TRBD1 is a possible D gene (6 bases). V was shortened by 8 bases and J by 2 bases, with 15 bases between the two germline ends. Germline CDR1 reads MNHNY; CDR2 reads SVGAGI (reference sequence). The CDR3 has 14 amino acids. CDR3: CASGFRGGQETQYF. CDR3 bases: TGTGCCAGCGGTTTCAGGGGCGGACAAGAGACCCAGTACTTC.

This clonotype has just a few counts. The V gene is TRBV20-1, the J gene TRBJ1-2; no definite D call. CDR3 length: 13 residues. The V end lost 6 bases, the J end lost 7 bases, and 18 bases lay between the germline ends. Germline loops: CDR1 DFQATT, CDR2 SNEGSKA (reference sequence). The CDR3 protein is CSATDLFLLGYTF. The CDR3 DNA reads as TGCAGTGCAACGGACCTGTTTCTTCTTGGCTACACCTTC.

The table lists this clonotype with a count of one. The V and J genes are TRBV6-1 and TRBJ2-5, with D possibly matching TRBD1 (6 bases). The end of the DNA is better explained by TRBJ2-7, so the J call may be wrong. The CDR3 is made up of 13 amino acids. Germline CDR1 reads MNHNS; CDR2 reads SASEGT. The CDR3 sequence is CASKDRLHYEQYF. Written as DNA, the CDR3 is TGTGCCAGCAAGGACAGATTACACTACGAGCAGTACTTC.

This clonotype was found a few times. This sequence joins TRBV15 and TRBJ1-6; D is ambiguous. The V and J ends lost 1 base and 0 bases respectively, with 4 bases between them. From germline, CDR1 is LNHNV and CDR2 YYDKDF (reference sequence). CDR3 length equals 15 residues. The CDR3 region is CATSRGSSYNSPLHF. The CDR3 DNA follows: TGTGCCACCAGCAGAGGCAGCTCCTATAATTCACCCCTCCACTTT.

The chain links TRBV5-1 to TRBJ2-5; the match to TRBD1 covers 9 bases. The J call may be incorrect, as the DNA end agrees better with TRBJ2-7. The germline V gene encodes CDR1 SGHRS and CDR2 YFSETQ. The CDR3 runs 14 residues. CDR3 region: CASSLDRGHSEQYF. Here the CDR3 DNA reads TGCGCCAGCAGCTTGGACAGGGGGCATAGCGAGCAGTACTTC.

The chain recombines TRBV15 with TRBJ1-1, with 7 bases lining up with TRBD1. V lost 8 bases and J lost 4; bases outside the gene matches: 16. Germline V gene sequence: CDR1 LNHNV, CDR2 YYDKDF (reference sequence). This CDR3 has 16 amino acids. CDR3 coding DNA: TGTGCCACCTCAGGGGGGGGCGCGCGGGTAGGCACTGAAGCTTTCTTT. Residues: CATSGGGARVGTEAFF.

The CDR3 bases are TGCGCCAGCAGAGGGGTCGGGAAGTTCCAAGAGACCCAGTACTTC. Translation gives CASRGVGKFQETQYF. This sequence joins TRBV5-1 and TRBJ2-5; the D call may be TRBD1 or TRBD2 (5 bases each). The germline V and J ends were trimmed by 5 bases and 1 base, with 15 bases remaining between them. Germline lookup yields CDR1 SGHRS and CDR2 YFSETQ. This CDR3 comprises 15 residues. The entire variable domain, with the rest obtained from reference TRBV5-1 and TRBJ2-5, is as follows: KAGVTQTPRYLIKTRGQQVTLSCSPISGHRSVSWYQQTPGQGLQFLFEYFSETQRNKGNFPGRFSGRQFSNSRSEMNVSTLELGDSALYLCASRGVGKFQETQYFGPGTRLLVL.

This clonotype was seen a handful of times. The chain combines TRBV6-1 with TRBJ2-2, with D uncertain. V was shortened by 0 bases and J by 0 bases, with 11 bases between the two germline ends. This CDR3 has 17 residues. Per germline, CDR1 MNHNS and CDR2 SASEGT. In nucleotides, the CDR3 is TGTGCCAGCAGTGAAGCTTCAGGATCCGCGAACACCGGGGAGCTGTTTTTT. Its translation: CASSEASGSANTGELFF.

The genes are TRBV12-3 or TRBV12-4 and TRBJ2-1; D may be TRBD1 or TRBD2 (6 bases each). The CDR3 totals 13 residues. V gave up 2 bases and J gave up 9 bases, with 11 bases separating them. The CDR3 DNA reads TGTGCCAGCAGTTTATTGGGGGGCGGTGAGCAGTTCTTC. It encodes CASSLLGGGEQFF.

Only a few counts were recorded for this clonotype. V and J are TRBV6-6 and TRBJ2-1; D is possibly TRBD1 (6 bases). The germline V gene encodes CDR1 MNHNY and CDR2 SVGAGI (reference sequence). Trimming shortened V by 6 bases and J by 7 bases, and 13 bases separated the two germline ends. The CDR3 runs 13 residues. CDR3 protein: CASRPGQPNEQFF. CDR3 bases: TGTGCCAGCAGACCTGGACAGCCAAATGAGCAGTTCTTC.

This clonotype was observed a few times. V and J are TRBV7-3 and TRBJ2-3; 8 nucleotides align to TRBD2. With 3 bases clipped from V and 2 bases from J, the junction kept 10 bases outside the gene matches. CDR1 and CDR2 from the germline V gene are SGHTA and FQGTGA. This CDR3 is 17 amino acids long. The CDR3 is CASSLSASGSYTDTQYF. The CDR3 DNA reads as TGTGCCAGCAGCTTGAGCGCTAGCGGGTCTTACACAGATACGCAGTATTTT.

The V and J genes are TRBV7-8 and TRBJ2-7, with TRBD2 as a possible D gene (5 bases). V dropped 5 bases and J dropped 0 bases, with 20 bases sitting between them. The CDR3 is made up of 17 amino acids. CDR1 is SGHVS, CDR2 FQNEAQ, per germline. CDR3 residues: CASSKEVVLLSSYEQYF. As DNA, the CDR3 is TGTGCCAGCAGCAAGGAGGTGGTTCTTCTAAGCTCCTACGAGCAGTACTTC.

This clonotype was seen a handful of times. The chain joins TRBV28 to TRBJ2-3; D remains unclear. This CDR3 is 13 amino acids long. The V end was cut by 6 bases, the J end by 0 bases, with 7 bases between. Germline V gives CDR1 MDHEN, CDR2 SYDVKM. The chain's CDR3 is CASRRESTDTQYF. Here the CDR3 DNA reads TGTGCCAGCAGAAGAGAAAGCACAGATACGCAGTATTTT.

The CDR3 DNA follows: TGTGCCACCACCGCGGCCCAAACCCAAGAGACCCAGTACTTC. This translates into CATTAAQTQETQYF. The V and J genes are TRBV10-3 and TRBJ2-5; no clear D. Germline CDR1 ENHRY, CDR2 SYGVKD. This CDR3 spans 14 amino acids. With 10 bases removed from V and 1 base from J, the gap between germline ends came to 16 bases.